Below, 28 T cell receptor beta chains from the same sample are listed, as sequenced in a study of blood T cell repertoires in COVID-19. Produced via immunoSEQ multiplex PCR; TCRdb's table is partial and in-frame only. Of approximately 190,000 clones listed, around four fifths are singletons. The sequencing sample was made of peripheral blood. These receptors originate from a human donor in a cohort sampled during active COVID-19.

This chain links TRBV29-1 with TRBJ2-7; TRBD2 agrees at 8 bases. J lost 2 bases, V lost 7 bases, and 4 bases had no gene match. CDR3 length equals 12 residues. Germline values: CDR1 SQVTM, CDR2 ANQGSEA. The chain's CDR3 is CSARGGTYEQYF. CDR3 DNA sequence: TGCAGCGCCCGGGGGGGTACCTACGAGCAGTACTTC.

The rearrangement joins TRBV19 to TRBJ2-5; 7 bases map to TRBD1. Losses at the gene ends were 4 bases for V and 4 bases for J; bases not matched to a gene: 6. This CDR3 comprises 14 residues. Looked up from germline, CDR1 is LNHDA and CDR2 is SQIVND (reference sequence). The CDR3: CASSKQGVAETQYF. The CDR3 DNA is TGTGCCAGTAGTAAGCAGGGGGTAGCAGAGACCCAGTACTTC.

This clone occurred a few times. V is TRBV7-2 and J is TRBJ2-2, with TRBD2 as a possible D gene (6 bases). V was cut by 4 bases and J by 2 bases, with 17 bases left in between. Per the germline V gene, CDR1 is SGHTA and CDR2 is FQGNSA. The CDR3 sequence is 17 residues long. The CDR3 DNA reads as TGTGCCAGCAGCTCCCGGACTACCCTCCTTAACACCGGGGAGCTGTTTTTT. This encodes CASSSRTTLLNTGELFF.

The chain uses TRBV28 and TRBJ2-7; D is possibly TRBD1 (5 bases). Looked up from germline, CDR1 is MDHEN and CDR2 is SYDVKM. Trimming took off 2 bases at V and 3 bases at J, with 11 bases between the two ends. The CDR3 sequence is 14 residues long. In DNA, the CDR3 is TGTGCCAGCAGTTTAGGGGCTACCCTCTACGAGCAGTACTTC. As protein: CASSLGATLYEQYF.

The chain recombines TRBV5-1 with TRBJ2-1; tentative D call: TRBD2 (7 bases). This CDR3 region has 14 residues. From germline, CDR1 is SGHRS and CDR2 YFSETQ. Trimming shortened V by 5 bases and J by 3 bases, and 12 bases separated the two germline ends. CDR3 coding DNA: TGCGCCAGCAGAGGGGGGGCACACTACAATGAGCAGTTCTTC. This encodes CASRGGAHYNEQFF. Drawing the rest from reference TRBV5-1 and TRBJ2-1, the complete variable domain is KAGVTQTPRYLIKTRGQQVTLSCSPISGHRSVSWYQQTPGQGLQFLFEYFSETQRNKGNFPGRFSGRQFSNSRSEMNVSTLELGDSALYLCASRGGAHYNEQFFGPGTRLTVL.

The CDR3 reads CASSTRTGGAGSRLFEAFF. For the CDR3, the DNA is TGTGCCAGTAGTACCCGGACAGGGGGCGCAGGGTCCCGACTTTTTGAAGCTTTCTTT. The V gene is TRBV19, the J gene TRBJ1-1; 11 bases are a match to TRBD1. The CDR3 loop spans 19 amino acids. Germline trimming cut 4 bases from V and 7 bases from J; bases unmatched to any gene: 20. The germline V gene encodes CDR1 LNHDA and CDR2 SQIVND (reference sequence).

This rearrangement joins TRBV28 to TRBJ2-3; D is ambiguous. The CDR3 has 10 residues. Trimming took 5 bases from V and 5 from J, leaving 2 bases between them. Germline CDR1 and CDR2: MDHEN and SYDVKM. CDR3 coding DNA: TGTGCCAGCAGTCTAGATACGCAGTATTTT. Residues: CASSLDTQYF.

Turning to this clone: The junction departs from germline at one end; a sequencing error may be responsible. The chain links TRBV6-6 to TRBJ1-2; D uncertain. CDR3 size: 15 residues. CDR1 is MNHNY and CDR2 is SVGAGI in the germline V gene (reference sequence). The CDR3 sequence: CAGSTAIGRKDGYTF. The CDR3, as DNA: TGTGCCGGCAGTACGGCTATAGGGAGGAAGGATGGCTACACCTTC.

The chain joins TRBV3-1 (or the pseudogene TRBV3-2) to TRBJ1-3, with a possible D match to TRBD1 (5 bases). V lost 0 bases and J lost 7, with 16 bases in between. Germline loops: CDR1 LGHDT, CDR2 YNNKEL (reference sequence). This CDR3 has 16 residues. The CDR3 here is CASSQERQTAPNTIYF. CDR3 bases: TGTGCCAGCAGCCAAGAAAGACAGACGGCTCCGAACACCATATATTTT.

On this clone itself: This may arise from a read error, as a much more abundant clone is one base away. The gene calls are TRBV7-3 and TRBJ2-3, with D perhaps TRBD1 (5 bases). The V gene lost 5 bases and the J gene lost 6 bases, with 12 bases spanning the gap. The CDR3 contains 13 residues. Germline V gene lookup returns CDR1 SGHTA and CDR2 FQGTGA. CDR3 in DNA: TGTGCCAGCAGCGATGGGGCGGTTGATACGCAGTATTTT. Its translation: CASSDGAVDTQYF.

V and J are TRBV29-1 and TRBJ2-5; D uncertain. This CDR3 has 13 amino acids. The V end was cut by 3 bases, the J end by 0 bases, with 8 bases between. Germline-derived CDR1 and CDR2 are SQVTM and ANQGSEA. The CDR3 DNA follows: TGCAGCGTTGATATCTCTAACCAAGAGACCCAGTACTTC. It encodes CSVDISNQETQYF.

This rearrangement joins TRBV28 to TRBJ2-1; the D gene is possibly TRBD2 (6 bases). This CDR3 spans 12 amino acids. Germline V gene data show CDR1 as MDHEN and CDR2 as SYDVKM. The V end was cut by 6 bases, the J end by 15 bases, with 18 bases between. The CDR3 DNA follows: TGTGCCAGCAGGACTGGGGAGGCTCGTTTGTTCTTC. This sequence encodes CASRTGEARLFF.

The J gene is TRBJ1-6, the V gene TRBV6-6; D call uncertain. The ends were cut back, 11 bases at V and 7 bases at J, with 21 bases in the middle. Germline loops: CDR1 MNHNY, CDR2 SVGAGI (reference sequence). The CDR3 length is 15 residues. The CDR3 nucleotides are TGTGCCGGCCAGGATCACAAGAGTGGAAATTCACCCCTCCACTTT. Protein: CAGQDHKSGNSPLHF.

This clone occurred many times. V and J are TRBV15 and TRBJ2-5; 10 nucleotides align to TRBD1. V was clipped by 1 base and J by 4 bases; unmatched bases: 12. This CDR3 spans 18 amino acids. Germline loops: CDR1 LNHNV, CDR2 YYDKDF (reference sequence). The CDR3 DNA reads TGTGCCACCAGCAGAGGCGACAGGGGGCACGGACCTTTAGAGACCCAGTACTTC. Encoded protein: CATSRGDRGHGPLETQYF.

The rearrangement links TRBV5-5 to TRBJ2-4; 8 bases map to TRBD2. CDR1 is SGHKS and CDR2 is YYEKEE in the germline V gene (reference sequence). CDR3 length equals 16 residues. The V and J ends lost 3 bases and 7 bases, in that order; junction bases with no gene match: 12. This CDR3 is CASSSISGEGGNIQYF. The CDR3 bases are TGTGCCAGCAGCTCCATTAGCGGGGAGGGCGGTAACATTCAGTACTTC.

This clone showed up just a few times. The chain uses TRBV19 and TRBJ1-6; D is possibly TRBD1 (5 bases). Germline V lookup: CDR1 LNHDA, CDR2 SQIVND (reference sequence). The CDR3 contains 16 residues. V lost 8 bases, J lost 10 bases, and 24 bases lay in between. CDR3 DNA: TGTGCCAGTTCAACCCAAGGTCTTCAGGGTGTCTCACCCCTCCACTTT. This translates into CASSTQGLQGVSPLHF.

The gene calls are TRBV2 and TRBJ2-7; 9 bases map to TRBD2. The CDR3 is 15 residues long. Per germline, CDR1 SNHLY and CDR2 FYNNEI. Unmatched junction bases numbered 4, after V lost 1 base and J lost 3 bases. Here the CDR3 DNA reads TGTGCCAGCAGTGAAGGGACTAGCGTGGTCTACGAGCAGTACTTC. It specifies CASSEGTSVVYEQYF.

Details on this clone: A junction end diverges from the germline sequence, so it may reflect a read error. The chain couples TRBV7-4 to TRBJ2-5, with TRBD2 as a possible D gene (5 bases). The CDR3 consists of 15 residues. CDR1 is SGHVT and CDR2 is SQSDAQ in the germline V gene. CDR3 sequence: CASRRTGLDQEAQYF. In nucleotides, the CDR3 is TGTGCCAGCAGACGCACCGGACTGGATCAAGAGGCCCAGTACTTC.

The CDR3 spells CASSLGPRFTTNTEAFF. Written as DNA, the CDR3 is TGTGCCAGCAGCTTGGGGCCCCGTTTCACAACGAACACTGAAGCTTTCTTT. The chain employs TRBV5-6 and TRBJ1-1, with no clear D. CDR1 and CDR2 (germline): SGHDT, YYEEEE. The CDR3 contains 17 residues. Trimming removed 0 bases from V and 1 base from J, with 16 bases in between.

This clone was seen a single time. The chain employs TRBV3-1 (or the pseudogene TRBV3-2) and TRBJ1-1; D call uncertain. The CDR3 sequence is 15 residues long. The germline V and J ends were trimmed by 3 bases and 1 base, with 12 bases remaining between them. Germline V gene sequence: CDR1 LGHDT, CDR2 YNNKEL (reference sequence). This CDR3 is CASSQAVSGNTEAFF. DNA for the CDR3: TGTGCCAGCAGCCAGGCAGTTTCAGGGAACACTGAAGCTTTCTTT.

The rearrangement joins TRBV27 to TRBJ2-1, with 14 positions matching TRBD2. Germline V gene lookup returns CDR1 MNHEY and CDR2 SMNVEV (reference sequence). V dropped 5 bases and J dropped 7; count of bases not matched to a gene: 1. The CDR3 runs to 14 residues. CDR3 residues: CASSRTSGRNEQFF. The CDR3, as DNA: TGTGCCAGCAGTCGGACTAGCGGGAGGAATGAGCAGTTCTTC.

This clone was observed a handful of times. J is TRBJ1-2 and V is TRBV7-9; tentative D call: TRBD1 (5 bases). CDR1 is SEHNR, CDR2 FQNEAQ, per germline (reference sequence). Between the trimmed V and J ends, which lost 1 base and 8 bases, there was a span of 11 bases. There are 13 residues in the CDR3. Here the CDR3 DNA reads TGTGCCAGCAGCTTAGTTGGGACTCTGGGCTACACCTTC. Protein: CASSLVGTLGYTF.

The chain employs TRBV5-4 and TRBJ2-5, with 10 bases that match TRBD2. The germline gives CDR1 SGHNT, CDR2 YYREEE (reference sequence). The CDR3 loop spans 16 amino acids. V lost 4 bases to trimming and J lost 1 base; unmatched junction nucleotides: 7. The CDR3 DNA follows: TGTGCCAGCAGCCGAGGGCTAGCGGGAGTCCAAGAGACCCAGTACTTC. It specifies CASSRGLAGVQETQYF.

The CDR3 sequence: CASIHHCLGGTEAFF. CDR3 DNA: TGCGCCAGCATTCACCACTGTTTAGGCGGGACTGAAGCTTTCTTT. The chain couples TRBV23-1 to TRBJ1-1, with no clear D. TRBV23-1 is known as an ORF, though its function is uncertain. CDR3 length: 15 amino acids. V was cut by 7 bases and J by 5 bases, with 20 bases left in between.

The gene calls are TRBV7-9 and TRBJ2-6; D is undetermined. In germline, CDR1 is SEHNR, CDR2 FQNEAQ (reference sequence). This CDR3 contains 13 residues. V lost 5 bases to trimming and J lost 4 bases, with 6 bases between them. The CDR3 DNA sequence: TGTGCCAGCAGCCCCATCGGGGCCAACGTCCTGACTTTC. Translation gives CASSPIGANVLTF.

For the CDR3, the DNA is TGTGCCAGTAGTACCACAGGGAAAGTCAGCAATCAGCCCCAGCATTTT. Its translation: CASSTTGKVSNQPQHF. V and J are TRBV19 and TRBJ1-5; D is perhaps TRBD1 (6 bases). From germline, CDR1 is LNHDA and CDR2 SQIVND (reference sequence). The V end lost 4 bases, the J end lost 1 base, and 14 bases lay between the germline ends. The CDR3 totals 16 residues.

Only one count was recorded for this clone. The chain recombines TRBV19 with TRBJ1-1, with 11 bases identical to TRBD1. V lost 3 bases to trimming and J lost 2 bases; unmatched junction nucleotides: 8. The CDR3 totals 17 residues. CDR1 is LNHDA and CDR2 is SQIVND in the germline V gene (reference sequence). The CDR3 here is CASSISWDRGINTEAFF. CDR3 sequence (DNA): TGTGCCAGTAGTATCTCTTGGGACAGGGGGATCAACACTGAAGCTTTCTTT.

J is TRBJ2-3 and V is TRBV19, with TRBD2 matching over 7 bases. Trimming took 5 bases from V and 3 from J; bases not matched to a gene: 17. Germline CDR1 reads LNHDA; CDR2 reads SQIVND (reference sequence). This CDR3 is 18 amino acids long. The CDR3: CASSPGKFAGDRTDTQYF. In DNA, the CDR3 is TGTGCCAGTAGTCCCGGGAAGTTTGCGGGGGATAGGACAGATACGCAGTATTTT.